This T cell receptor (beta chain) was documented in a study of shared clonotypes between healthy human individuals. Germline V gives CDR1 SGHAT, CDR2 FQNNGV. This CDR3 is 17 amino acids long. With 3 bases clipped from V and 7 bases from J, the junction kept 9 bases outside the gene matches. Generated by immunoSEQ multiplex PCR, the TCRdb table keeps only in-frame clones and is missing some. Among 110,000 or so clones listed, 68% were seen once. The sample consisted of memory CD8+ T cells sorted from blood. Subset in this sample: CD45RO+ cells pooled with CCR7-negative TemRA cells. The chain joins TRBV11-2 to TRBJ2-1; TRBD2 matches 13 bases. This clonotype originated in a woman aged 25 to 39 in good health. CDR3 nucleotides: TGTGCCAGCAGCTTGGCCCAACTAGCGGGAGGGCCGAATGAGCAGTTCTTC. It encodes CASSLAQLAGGPNEQFF.